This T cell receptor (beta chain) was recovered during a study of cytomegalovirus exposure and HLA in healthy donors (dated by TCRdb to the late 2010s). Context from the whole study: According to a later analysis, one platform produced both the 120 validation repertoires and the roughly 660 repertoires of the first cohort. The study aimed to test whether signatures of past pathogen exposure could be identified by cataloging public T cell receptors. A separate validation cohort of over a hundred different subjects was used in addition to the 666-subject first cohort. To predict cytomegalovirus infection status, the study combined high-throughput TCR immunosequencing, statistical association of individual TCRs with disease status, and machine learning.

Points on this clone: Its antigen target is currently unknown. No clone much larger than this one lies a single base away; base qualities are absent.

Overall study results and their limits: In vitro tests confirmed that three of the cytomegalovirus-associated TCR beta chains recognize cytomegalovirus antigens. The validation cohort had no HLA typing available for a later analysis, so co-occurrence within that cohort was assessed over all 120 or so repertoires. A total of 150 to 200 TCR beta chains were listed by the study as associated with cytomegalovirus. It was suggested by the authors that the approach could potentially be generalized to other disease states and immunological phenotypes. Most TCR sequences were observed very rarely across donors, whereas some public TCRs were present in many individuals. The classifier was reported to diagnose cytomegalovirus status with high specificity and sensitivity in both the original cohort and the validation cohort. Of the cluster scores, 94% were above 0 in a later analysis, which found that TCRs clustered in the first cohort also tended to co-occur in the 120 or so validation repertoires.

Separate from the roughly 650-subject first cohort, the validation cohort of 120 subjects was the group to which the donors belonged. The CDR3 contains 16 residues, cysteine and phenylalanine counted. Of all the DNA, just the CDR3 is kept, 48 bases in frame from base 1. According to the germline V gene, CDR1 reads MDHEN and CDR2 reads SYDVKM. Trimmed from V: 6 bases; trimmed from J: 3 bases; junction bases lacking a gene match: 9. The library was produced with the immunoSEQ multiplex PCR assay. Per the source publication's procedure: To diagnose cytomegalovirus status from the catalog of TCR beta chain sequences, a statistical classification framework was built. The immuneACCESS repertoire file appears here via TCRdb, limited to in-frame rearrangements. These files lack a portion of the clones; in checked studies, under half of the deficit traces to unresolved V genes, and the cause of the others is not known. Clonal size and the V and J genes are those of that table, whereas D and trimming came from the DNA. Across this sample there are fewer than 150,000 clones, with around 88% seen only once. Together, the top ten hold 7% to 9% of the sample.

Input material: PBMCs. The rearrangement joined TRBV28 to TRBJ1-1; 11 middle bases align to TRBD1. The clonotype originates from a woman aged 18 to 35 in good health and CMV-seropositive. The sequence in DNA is TGTGCCAGCAGGGGCCTGGACAGGGGGCGAGACACTGAAGCTTTCTTT. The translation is CASRGLDRGRDTEAFF.